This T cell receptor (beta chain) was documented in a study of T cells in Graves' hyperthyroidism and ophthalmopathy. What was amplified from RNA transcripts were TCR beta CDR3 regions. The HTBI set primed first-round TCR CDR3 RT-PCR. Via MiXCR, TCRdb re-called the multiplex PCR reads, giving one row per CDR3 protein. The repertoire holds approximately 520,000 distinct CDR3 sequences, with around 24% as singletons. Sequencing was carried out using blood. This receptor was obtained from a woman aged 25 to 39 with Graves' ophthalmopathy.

CDR3 protein: CASSIHAAVLRDVSYEQYF. For the CDR3, the DNA is TGTGCCAGTAGTATTCACGCCGCGGTGTTGAGAGACGTCTCCTACGAGCAGTACTTC. The rearrangement links TRBV19 to TRBJ2-7, with D uncertain. CDR1 and CDR2 from the germline V gene are LNHDA and SQIVND (reference sequence). V dropped 3 bases and J dropped 0 bases, with 24 bases sitting between them. There are 19 residues in the CDR3.